The source of this T cell receptor beta chain is a study of cytomegalovirus exposure and HLA in healthy donors. The germline V and J ends were trimmed by 0 bases and 8 bases, with 14 bases remaining between them. Germline CDR1 is SGHNT and CDR2 is YYREEE (reference sequence). The CDR3 consists of 14 residues. PCR was performed using 60 Vbeta and 13 Jbeta primers. Here immunoSEQ multiplex PCR was the method, and the copy in TCRdb shows in-frame clones only, minus some. The table shows under 150,000 clones, with about four fifths occurring only once. The sequenced sample consisted of PBMCs. The chain uses TRBV5-4 and TRBJ1-2; D possibly corresponds to TRBD1 (6 bases). The sequence derives from a man aged 35-49 years in good health and CMV-seropositive. In DNA, the CDR3 is TGTGCCAGCAGCTTGGCCCGGCAGGGGACAGGCTACACCTTC. Amino acid sequence: CASSLARQGTGYTF.